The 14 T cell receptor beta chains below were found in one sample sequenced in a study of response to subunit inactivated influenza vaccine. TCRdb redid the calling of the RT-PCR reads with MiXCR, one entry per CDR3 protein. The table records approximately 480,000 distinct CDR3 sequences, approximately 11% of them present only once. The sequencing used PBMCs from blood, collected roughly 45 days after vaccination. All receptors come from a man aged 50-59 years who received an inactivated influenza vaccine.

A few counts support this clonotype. The CDR3, as DNA: TGTGCCAGCAGTGACCCCACAGGGGGGGAATTTACAAGCAAAAACATTCAGTACTTC. It is translated as CASSDPTGGEFTSKNIQYF. J is TRBJ2-4 and V is TRBV6-4; D is possibly TRBD1 (8 bases). Trimming stripped 2 bases from V and 3 bases from J, with 23 bases between. Germline CDR1 reads MRHNA; CDR2 reads SNTAGT. There are 19 residues in the CDR3.

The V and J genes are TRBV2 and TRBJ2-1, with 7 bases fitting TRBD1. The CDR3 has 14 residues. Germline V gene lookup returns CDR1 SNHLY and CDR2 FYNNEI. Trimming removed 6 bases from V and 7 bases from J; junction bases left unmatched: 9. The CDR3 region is CASRQGPLGNEQFF. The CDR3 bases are TGTGCCAGCAGACAGGGGCCTTTAGGGAATGAGCAGTTCTTC.

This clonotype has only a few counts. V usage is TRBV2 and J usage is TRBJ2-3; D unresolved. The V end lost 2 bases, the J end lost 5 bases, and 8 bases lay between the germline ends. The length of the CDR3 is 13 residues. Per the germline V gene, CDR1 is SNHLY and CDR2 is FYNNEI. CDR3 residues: CASSELTLDTQYF. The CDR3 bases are TGTGCCAGCAGTGAATTGACTTTAGATACGCAGTATTTT.

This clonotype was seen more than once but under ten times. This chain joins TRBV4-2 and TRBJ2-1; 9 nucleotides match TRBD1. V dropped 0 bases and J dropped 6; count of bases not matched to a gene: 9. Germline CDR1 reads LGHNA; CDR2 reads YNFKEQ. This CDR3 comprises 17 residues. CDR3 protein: CASSQDPRTGVGNEQFF. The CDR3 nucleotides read TGTGCCAGCAGCCAAGATCCCCGGACAGGGGTAGGCAATGAGCAGTTCTTC.

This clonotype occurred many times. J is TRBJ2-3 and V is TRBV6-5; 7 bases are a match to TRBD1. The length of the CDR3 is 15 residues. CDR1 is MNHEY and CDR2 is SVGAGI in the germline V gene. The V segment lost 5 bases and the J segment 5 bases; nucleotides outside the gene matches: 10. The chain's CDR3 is CASSTTLGGGDTQYF. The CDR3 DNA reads TGTGCCAGCAGTACTACACTAGGGGGCGGAGATACGCAGTATTTT.

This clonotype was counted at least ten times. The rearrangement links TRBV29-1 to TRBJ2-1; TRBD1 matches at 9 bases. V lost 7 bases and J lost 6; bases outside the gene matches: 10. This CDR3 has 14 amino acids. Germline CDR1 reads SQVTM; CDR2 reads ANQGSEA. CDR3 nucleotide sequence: TGCAGCGCTGGGGGAGGACAGGGGTCCAATGAGCAGTTCTTC. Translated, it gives CSAGGGQGSNEQFF.

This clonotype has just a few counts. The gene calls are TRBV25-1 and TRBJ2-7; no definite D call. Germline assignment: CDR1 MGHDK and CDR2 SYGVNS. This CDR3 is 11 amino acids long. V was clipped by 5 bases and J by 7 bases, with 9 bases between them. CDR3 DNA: TGTGCCAGCAGTCCGCTTGAGGAGCAGTACTTC. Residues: CASSPLEEQYF.

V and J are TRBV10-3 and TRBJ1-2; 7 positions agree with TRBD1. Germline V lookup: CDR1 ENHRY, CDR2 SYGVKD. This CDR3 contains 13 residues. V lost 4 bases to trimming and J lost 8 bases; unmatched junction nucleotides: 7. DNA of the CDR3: TGTGCCATCAGTGGGGACAGCAATAAGGGCTACACCTTC. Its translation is CAISGDSNKGYTF.

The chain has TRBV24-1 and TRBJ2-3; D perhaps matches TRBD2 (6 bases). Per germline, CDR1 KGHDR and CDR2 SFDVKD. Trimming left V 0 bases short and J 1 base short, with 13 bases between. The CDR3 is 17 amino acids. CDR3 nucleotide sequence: TGTGCCACCAGTGATTTGCGACATGGGGAGGGCACAGATACGCAGTATTTT. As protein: CATSDLRHGEGTDTQYF.

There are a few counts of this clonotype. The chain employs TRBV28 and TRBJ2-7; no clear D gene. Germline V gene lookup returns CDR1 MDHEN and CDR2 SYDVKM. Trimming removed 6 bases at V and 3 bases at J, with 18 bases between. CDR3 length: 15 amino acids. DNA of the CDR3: TGTGCCAGCAGCACGGGTCTCCCAAACGGCTACGAGCAGTACTTC. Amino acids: CASSTGLPNGYEQYF.

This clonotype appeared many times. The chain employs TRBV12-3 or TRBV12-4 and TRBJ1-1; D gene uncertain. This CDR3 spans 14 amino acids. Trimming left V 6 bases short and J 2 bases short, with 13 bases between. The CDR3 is CASSPLTRNTEAFF. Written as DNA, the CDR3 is TGTGCCAGCAGCCCTTTAACCAGAAACACTGAAGCTTTCTTT.

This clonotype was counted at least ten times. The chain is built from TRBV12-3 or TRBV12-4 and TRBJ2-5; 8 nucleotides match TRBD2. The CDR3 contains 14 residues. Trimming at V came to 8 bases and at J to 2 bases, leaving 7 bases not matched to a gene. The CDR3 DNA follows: TGTGCCAGCCACAGAGCGGGGGTACAAGAGACCCAGTACTTC. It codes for CASHRAGVQETQYF.

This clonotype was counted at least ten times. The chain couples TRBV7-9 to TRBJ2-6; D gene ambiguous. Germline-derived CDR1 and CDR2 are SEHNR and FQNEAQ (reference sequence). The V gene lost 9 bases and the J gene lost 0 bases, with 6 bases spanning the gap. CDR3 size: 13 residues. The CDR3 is CASGDSGANVLTF. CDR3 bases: TGTGCCAGTGGAGACTCTGGGGCCAACGTCCTGACTTTC.

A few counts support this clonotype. DNA for the CDR3: TGTGCCAGCAGTGGTTTTGGGGGCAATTACCGGGGGGGCCGGAATGAGCAGTTCTTC. It codes for CASSGFGGNYRGGRNEQFF. This chain joins TRBV25-1 and TRBJ2-1, with 8 bases aligning to TRBD2. Germline V gene sequence: CDR1 MGHDK, CDR2 SYGVNS. The CDR3 consists of 19 residues. Trimming cost V 4 bases and J 7 bases; bases outside gene matches: 21.